This T cell receptor beta chain derives from a study of cytomegalovirus exposure and HLA in healthy donors. Study overall: Early released data comprised around 80 million unique TCRs from HLA-typed donors.

As regards this clone: Its antigen is undetermined.

General study findings and limits: Exclusion as indistinguishable affected some V segments, including TRBV6-2 and TRBV6-3. Later examination showed HLA-associated TCR beta chains had greater clonal expansion than equally common others. The listing of 150 to 200 TCR beta chains classed them as cytomegalovirus-associated.

PCR employed 60 Vbeta and 13 Jbeta primers. Sequencing was performed with immunoSEQ multiplex PCR; in TCRdb, only in-frame clones are kept and a portion is missing. The sample consists of around 91,000 clones, around nine tenths of them appearing once. Trimming shortened V by 3 bases and J by 2 bases, and 16 bases separated the two germline ends. There are 15 residues in the CDR3. Germline V CDR1 and CDR2: SQVTM, ANQGSEA. The receptor's source is a man aged 25-40 years in good health and CMV-seropositive. The chain recombines TRBV29-1 with TRBJ1-2; TRBD1 is a possible D gene (6 bases). Sample: PBMCs. The CDR3 protein is CSVEEFGQRNYGYTF. The CDR3, as DNA: TGCAGCGTTGAGGAGTTCGGACAGAGAAACTATGGCTACACCTTC.